One and the same sample provided the 7 T cell receptor beta chains below, sequenced in a study of technical replicates of blood from a handful of donors. Data came from immunoSEQ multiplex PCR; TCRdb stores just in-frame clones and leaves some out. The repertoire consists of about 58,000 clones, with about nine tenths occurring once and the leading ten covering around 3.9%. Sequencing was performed on PBMCs. The receptors derive from a human donor in good health. Some clones in this sample may be carry-over from other donors' samples.

V is TRBV29-1 and J is TRBJ1-2; D is possibly TRBD1 (5 bases). V was trimmed by 4 bases and J by 0 bases, leaving 15 bases between them. This CDR3 is built from 15 residues. Germline V gene lookup returns CDR1 SQVTM and CDR2 ANQGSEA. CDR3 nucleotide sequence: TGCAGCGTTGGAATTGGGGGGGGAACTAACTATGGCTACACCTTC. Protein sequence: CSVGIGGGTNYGYTF.

This rearrangement joins TRBV7-2 to TRBJ2-7, with D tentatively TRBD1 (6 bases). Germline CDR1 reads SGHTA; CDR2 reads FQGNSA. The V gene lost 2 bases and the J gene lost 3 bases, with 11 bases spanning the gap. This CDR3 spans 14 amino acids. The CDR3 is CASSLQGGSYEQYF. The CDR3 DNA reads as TGTGCCAGCAGCTTACAAGGGGGTAGCTACGAGCAGTACTTC.

A single count supports this clone. The chain links TRBV2 to TRBJ2-7; the match to TRBD1 covers 8 bases. Germline V gene sequence: CDR1 SNHLY, CDR2 FYNNEI. CDR3 length: 13 amino acids. V shed 8 bases, J shed 5 bases, and the junction held 8 bases outside the gene matches. DNA of the CDR3: TGTGCCAGCCACCCAGACAGGGGAGACGAGCAGTACTTC. Translating it yields CASHPDRGDEQYF. Based on the CDR3 plus reference TRBV2 and TRBJ2-7, the full variable domain is EPEVTQTPSHQVTQMGQEVILRCVPISNHLYFYWYRQILGQKVEFLVSFYNNEISEKSEIFDDQFSVERPDGSNFTLKIRSTKLEDSAMYFCASHPDRGDEQYFGPGTRLTVT.

The chain uses TRBV4-1 and TRBJ2-6; the D gene is possibly TRBD2 (7 bases). The germline gives CDR1 MGHRA, CDR2 YSYEKL. Trimming took off 6 bases at V and 0 bases at J, with 18 bases between the two ends. The CDR3 has 18 amino acids. The DNA for the CDR3 is TGCGCCAGCAGGGCAACGGGGGGCGGCCTCTCTGGGGCCAACGTCCTGACTTTC. Protein product: CASRATGGGLSGANVLTF.

The chain's CDR3 is CASSPRGQEVYNEKLFF. As DNA, the CDR3 is TGTGCCAGCTCACCTCGCGGACAGGAGGTCTATAATGAAAAACTGTTTTTT. The chain joins TRBV18 to TRBJ1-4; 7 nucleotides match TRBD1. J was trimmed by 4 bases and V by 3 bases; bases with no gene match: 11. This CDR3 contains 17 residues. The germline gives CDR1 KGHSH, CDR2 LQKENI.

J is TRBJ2-5 and V is TRBV7-2; D gene unclear. The ends were cut back, 1 base at V and 2 bases at J, with 8 bases in the middle. The CDR3 extends over 14 amino acids. Germline lookup yields CDR1 SGHTA and CDR2 FQGNSA. CDR3 in DNA: TGTGCCAGCAGCTTAGACACAGCACAAGAGACCCAGTACTTC. Translating it yields CASSLDTAQETQYF.

The chain combines TRBV29-1 with TRBJ2-7; D not resolved. Per germline, CDR1 SQVTM and CDR2 ANQGSEA. CDR3 length: 12 residues. The V end lost 4 bases, the J end lost 4 bases, and 11 bases lay between the germline ends. CDR3 DNA: TGCAGCGTTGGTTCCCCTAAGTACGAGCAGTACTTC. Translating it yields CSVGSPKYEQYF.